The 29 T cell receptor beta chains reported below all come from one sample, sequenced in a study of tumor-infiltrating lymphocytes in localized non-small cell lung cancer. Here immunoSEQ multiplex PCR was the method, and the copy in TCRdb shows in-frame clones only, minus some. The repertoire holds some 6,600 clones, with just under 75% as singletons. Sequencing was performed on lung tumor tissue. These receptors all stem from a human donor with non-small cell lung cancer.

The rearrangement uses TRBV2 and TRBJ1-2; TRBD1 is a possible D gene (6 bases). The CDR3 sequence is 14 residues long. Trimming removed 4 bases from V and 7 bases from J, with 16 bases in between. Per the germline V gene, CDR1 is SNHLY and CDR2 is FYNNEI. The CDR3 DNA is TGTGCCAGCAGTGTTCTGGGGGCAGGGTTTGGCTACACCTTC. Its protein product is CASSVLGAGFGYTF.

The chain uses TRBV4-1 and TRBJ1-5; unclear D gene. This CDR3 has 14 amino acids. The germline V gene encodes CDR1 MGHRA and CDR2 YSYEKL. V was clipped by 0 bases and J by 0 bases, with 3 bases between them. The CDR3 protein is CASSQDSSNQPQHF. DNA for the CDR3: TGCGCCAGCAGCCAAGACAGTAGCAATCAGCCCCAGCATTTT.

The chain carries TRBV27 and TRBJ1-1, with D unresolved. The germline CDR1 and CDR2 sequences are MNHEY and SMNVEV (reference sequence). The V end was cut by 6 bases, the J end by 1 base, with 3 bases between. This CDR3 has 11 amino acids. DNA of the CDR3: TGTGCCAGCAGGAAGAACACTGAAGCTTTCTTT. Protein sequence: CASRKNTEAFF.

V is TRBV19 and J is TRBJ2-5; the D gene could be TRBD1 or TRBD2 (6 bases each). CDR1 is LNHDA and CDR2 is SQIVND in the germline V gene (reference sequence). The CDR3 contains 13 residues. V lost 6 bases and J lost 4, with 12 bases in between. CDR3 sequence reads: CASSGGLAETQYF. In DNA form, the CDR3 reads TGTGCCAGTAGCGGGGGCCTAGCAGAGACCCAGTACTTC.

V is TRBV27 and J is TRBJ1-5, with D unresolved. Deletions cut 5 bases from V and 2 bases from J, with 13 bases between. CDR1 is MNHEY and CDR2 is SMNVEV in the germline V gene (reference sequence). CDR3 length equals 15 residues. CDR3 region: CASSDQYPGNQPQHF. CDR3 DNA sequence: TGTGCCAGCAGTGATCAGTATCCGGGCAATCAGCCCCAGCATTTT.

The CDR3 DNA reads TGCGCCAGCATCGAGGGGGAATCAGATACGCAGTATTTT. Translating gives CASIEGESDTQYF. V is TRBV10-2 and J is TRBJ2-3; maybe TRBD1 (6 bases). There are 13 residues in the CDR3. The ends were cut back, 7 bases at V and 4 bases at J, with 12 bases in the middle. Germline V gives CDR1 WSHSY, CDR2 SAAADI.

The gene calls are TRBV10-2 and TRBJ2-7; the match to TRBD2 covers 11 bases. V trimming: 2 bases; J trimming: 6 bases; junction bases outside the gene matches: 6. The CDR3 runs 15 residues. Germline loops: CDR1 WSHSY, CDR2 SAAADI. This CDR3 reads CASSELAGGVVEQYF. The CDR3 DNA is TGCGCCAGCAGTGAGCTAGCGGGGGGAGTTGTCGAGCAGTACTTC.

This clone is labeled as large. V is TRBV9 and J is TRBJ2-7; D may match TRBD1 or TRBD2 (6 bases each). Germline values: CDR1 SGDLS, CDR2 YYNGEE. Trimming left V 3 bases short and J 2 bases short, with 12 bases between. The CDR3 totals 14 residues. CDR3 sequence: CASSEGGHAYEQYF. CDR3 in DNA: TGTGCCAGCAGCGAGGGGGGCCACGCCTACGAGCAGTACTTC. The whole variable domain, filled in from reference TRBV9 and TRBJ2-7, reads DSGVTQTPKHLITATGQRVTLRCSPRSGDLSVYWYQQSLDQGLQFLIQYYNGEERAKGNILERFSAQQFPDLHSELNLSSLELGDSALYFCASSEGGHAYEQYFGPGTRLTVT.

The chain carries TRBV25-1 and TRBJ1-1; no firm D call. This CDR3 is 14 amino acids long. The ends were cut back, 1 base at V and 2 bases at J, with 8 bases in the middle. Germline CDR1 MGHDK, CDR2 SYGVNS. The CDR3, as DNA: TGTGCCAGCAGTGAATCGCAGACTAACACTGAAGCTTTCTTT. It encodes CASSESQTNTEAFF. Variable domain in full (rest from reference TRBV25-1 and TRBJ1-1): EADIYQTPRYLVIGTGKKITLECSQTMGHDKMYWYQQDPGMELHLIHYSYGVNSTEKGDLSSESTVSRIRTEHFPLTLESARPSHTSQYLCASSESQTNTEAFFGQGTRLTVV.

There are a few counts of this clone. The chain employs TRBV30 and TRBJ1-2; D unclear. This CDR3 spans 12 amino acids. The germline V gene has CDR1 GTSNPN and CDR2 SVGIG (reference sequence). Trimming removed 7 bases at V and 5 bases at J, with 14 bases between. The CDR3 reads CASSDGVYGYTF. CDR3 sequence (DNA): TGTGCCTCCTCGGACGGCGTATATGGCTACACCTTC.

V usage is TRBV19 and J usage is TRBJ1-6, with D hard to call. Trimming shortened V by 7 bases and J by 0 bases, and 13 bases separated the two germline ends. The germline gives CDR1 LNHDA, CDR2 SQIVND (reference sequence). The CDR3 runs to 16 residues. This CDR3 reads CASMPKGSSYNSPLHF. DNA of the CDR3: TGTGCCAGTATGCCGAAAGGAAGCTCCTATAATTCACCCCTCCACTTT.

For this clone: Compared with germline, one end of the junction differs, possibly owing to a read error. The V call is TRBV7-7, the J call TRBJ2-7; D might be TRBD2 (5 bases). The CDR3 is 15 residues long. The germline V gene has CDR1 SSHAT and CDR2 FNYEAQ (reference sequence). The CDR3 reads CASSLYQDSAYEQYF. The CDR3 nucleotides are TGTGCTAGCAGCTTATACCAGGATAGCGCCTACGAGCAGTACTTC.

The J gene is TRBJ1-3, the V gene TRBV18; D unresolved. V was pared by 2 bases and J by 0 bases, with 11 bases between. Germline CDR1 is KGHSH and CDR2 is LQKENI. The CDR3 has 16 residues. This chain's CDR3 is CASSPYDPSSGNTIYF. In nucleotides, the CDR3 is TGTGCCAGCTCACCATACGATCCCTCCTCTGGAAACACCATATATTTT.

V gene TRBV30 combines with J gene TRBJ1-2, with TRBD1 matching 8 bases. With 2 bases clipped from V and 8 bases from J, the junction kept 7 bases outside the gene matches. This CDR3 has 13 amino acids. Germline loops: CDR1 GTSNPN, CDR2 SVGIG (reference sequence). CDR3 DNA: TGTGCCTGGAGTCCGACAGGGGTAGGAGGCTACACCTTC. Translating gives CAWSPTGVGGYTF.

This clone came up a few times. V usage is TRBV5-1 and J usage is TRBJ1-1, with a tentative D call TRBD1 (5 bases). V lost 0 bases to trimming and J lost 4 bases, with 7 bases between them. The CDR3 extends over 13 amino acids. Germline V gene sequence: CDR1 SGHRS, CDR2 YFSETQ. The DNA of the CDR3 is TGCGCCAGCAGCTTGGTAGACAGCACTGAAGCTTTCTTT. As protein: CASSLVDSTEAFF. Together with reference TRBV5-1 and TRBJ1-1, the CDR3 gives the full variable domain: KAGVTQTPRYLIKTRGQQVTLSCSPISGHRSVSWYQQTPGQGLQFLFEYFSETQRNKGNFPGRFSGRQFSNSRSEMNVSTLELGDSALYLCASSLVDSTEAFFGQGTRLTVV.

The chain has TRBV19 and TRBJ2-4, with D possibly TRBD2 on 6 matching bases. Germline V gives CDR1 LNHDA, CDR2 SQIVND (reference sequence). This CDR3 has 14 amino acids. V was cut by 5 bases and J by 1 base, with 9 bases left in between. The CDR3 loop is CASSDGSAKNIQYF. In nucleotides, the CDR3 is TGTGCCAGTAGTGACGGGAGCGCCAAAAACATTCAGTACTTC. Looking up the rest from reference TRBV19 and TRBJ2-4 gives the full variable domain: DGGITQSPKYLFRKEGQNVTLSCEQNLNHDAMYWYRQDPGQGLRLIYYSQIVNDFQKGDIAEGYSVSREKKESFPLTVTSAQKNPTAFYLCASSDGSAKNIQYFGAGTRLSVL.

The V and J genes are TRBV5-4 and TRBJ2-1; D gene ambiguous. Germline CDR1 SGHNT, CDR2 YYREEE (reference sequence). Trimming left V 5 bases short and J 9 bases short, with 9 bases between. The CDR3 totals 11 residues. In DNA, the CDR3 is TGTGCCAGCAGGGGCTTAGGTGAGCAGTTCTTC. Its translation: CASRGLGEQFF.

The chain is built from TRBV12-5 and TRBJ2-6, with D perhaps matching TRBD2 (6 bases). V lost 2 bases and J lost 0, with 14 bases in between. Per germline, CDR1 LGHNT and CDR2 FRNRAP. This CDR3 contains 18 residues. CDR3 sequence (DNA): TGTGCTAGTGGTTTGCGTCCGGGACTGACCTCTGGGGCCAACGTCCTGACTTTC. As protein: CASGLRPGLTSGANVLTF.

This clone was seen only a few times. The rearrangement links TRBV6-1 to TRBJ1-6, with 9 bases identical to TRBD1. The CDR3 totals 13 residues. The germline gives CDR1 MNHNS, CDR2 SASEGT. Trimming removed 7 bases from V and 15 bases from J; junction bases left unmatched: 10. For the CDR3, the DNA is TGTGCCAGCATAGTGACAGGGGGAGGGGGCCTCCACTTT. Its translation: CASIVTGGGGLHF.

The chain joins TRBV4-2 to TRBJ2-6; 7 bases map to TRBD2. Trimming at V came to 4 bases and at J to 1 base, leaving 10 bases not matched to a gene. Per the germline V gene, CDR1 is LGHNA and CDR2 is YNFKEQ. The CDR3 is 18 amino acids. This chain's CDR3 is CASSPTSGESSGANVLTF. In nucleotides, the CDR3 is TGTGCCAGCAGCCCAACGAGCGGGGAATCTTCTGGGGCCAACGTCCTGACTTTC.

This chain uses TRBV7-3 with TRBJ2-3, with 8 bases fitting TRBD1. In germline, CDR1 is SGHTA, CDR2 FQGTGA. The CDR3 length is 14 residues. J lost 11 bases, V lost 0 bases, and 7 bases had no gene match. This chain's CDR3 is CASSLTRQGSMQYF. CDR3 DNA: TGTGCCAGCAGCTTAACCCGACAGGGGAGTATGCAGTATTTT.

This clone was picked up a small number of times. The chain combines TRBV7-2 with TRBJ2-1; TRBD2 aligns across 7 bases. The junction had 2 bases not matched to a gene; V was cut back by 11 bases and J by 7 bases. CDR3 length: 10 residues. Germline assignment: CDR1 SGHTA and CDR2 FQGNSA. The CDR3 reads CAGRENEQFF. The CDR3 DNA reads TGTGCCGGGCGGGAGAATGAGCAGTTCTTC.

V and J are TRBV19 and TRBJ2-7; D ambiguous. Germline values: CDR1 LNHDA, CDR2 SQIVND (reference sequence). Trimming took 5 bases from V and 7 from J, leaving 21 bases between them. The CDR3 is made up of 15 amino acids. The CDR3 protein is CASSLSVHAGSEQYF. CDR3 sequence (DNA): TGTGCCAGTAGTCTGAGTGTTCATGCTGGGTCAGAGCAGTACTTC.

The rearrangement joins TRBV5-6 to TRBJ1-2; a possible D gene is TRBD1 (6 bases). With 4 bases removed from V and 12 bases from J, the gap between germline ends came to 28 bases. The germline V gene has CDR1 SGHDT and CDR2 YYEEEE. The CDR3 totals 16 residues. The CDR3 DNA reads as TGTGCCAGCAGCCACCAGGGGCGGAGGGAACTATGGCTAAACACCTTC. Translation: CASSHQGRRELWLNTF.

V and J are TRBV27 and TRBJ1-1; 10 bases are shared with TRBD1. The CDR3 has 14 residues. J gave up 3 bases and V 3 bases, and 1 base lay outside the gene matches. Looked up from germline, CDR1 is MNHEY and CDR2 is SMNVEV (reference sequence). In DNA form, the CDR3 reads TGTGCCAGCAGTTTGGGACAGGGGTACACTGAAGCTTTCTTT. Translating gives CASSLGQGYTEAFF.

J is TRBJ2-2 and V is TRBV5-4; no definite D call. This CDR3 comprises 16 residues. Trimming left V 1 base short and J 6 bases short, with 16 bases between. Germline CDR1 reads SGHNT; CDR2 reads YYREEE (reference sequence). The CDR3 coding sequence is TGTGCCAGCAGCTTGAAGAGTGTACGTACACCCGGGGAGCTGTTTTTT. Protein: CASSLKSVRTPGELFF.

This chain connects TRBV27 to TRBJ2-3; possibly TRBD1 for D (6 bases). This CDR3 is 13 amino acids long. Trimming stripped 3 bases from V and 7 bases from J, with 11 bases between. In germline, CDR1 is MNHEY, CDR2 SMNVEV (reference sequence). The CDR3 sequence: CASSLPGQHTQYF. For the CDR3, the DNA is TGTGCCAGCAGTTTGCCCGGACAGCATACGCAGTATTTT.

This clone is medium-sized in the sample. The CDR3 DNA reads TGTGCCAGCAGCCGTAGGACTAGCGGCCCCACAGATACGCAGTATTTT. The encoded protein is CASSRRTSGPTDTQYF. The V call is TRBV11-3, the J call TRBJ2-3, with 10 bases identical to TRBD2. Germline CDR1 and CDR2: SGHNT and YENEEA. V lost 5 bases and J lost 2; bases outside the gene matches: 7. This CDR3 is 16 amino acids long.

The J gene is TRBJ2-2, the V gene TRBV29-1; 8 nucleotides line up with TRBD2. The V gene's germline CDR1 is SQVTM and CDR2 ANQGSEA. Trimming at V came to 0 bases and at J to 5 bases, leaving 5 bases not matched to a gene. This CDR3 is built from 15 residues. The DNA of the CDR3 is TGCAGCGTTGAAGATCGGGGGGGAGGAACCGGGGAGCTGTTTTTT. Protein: CSVEDRGGGTGELFF.